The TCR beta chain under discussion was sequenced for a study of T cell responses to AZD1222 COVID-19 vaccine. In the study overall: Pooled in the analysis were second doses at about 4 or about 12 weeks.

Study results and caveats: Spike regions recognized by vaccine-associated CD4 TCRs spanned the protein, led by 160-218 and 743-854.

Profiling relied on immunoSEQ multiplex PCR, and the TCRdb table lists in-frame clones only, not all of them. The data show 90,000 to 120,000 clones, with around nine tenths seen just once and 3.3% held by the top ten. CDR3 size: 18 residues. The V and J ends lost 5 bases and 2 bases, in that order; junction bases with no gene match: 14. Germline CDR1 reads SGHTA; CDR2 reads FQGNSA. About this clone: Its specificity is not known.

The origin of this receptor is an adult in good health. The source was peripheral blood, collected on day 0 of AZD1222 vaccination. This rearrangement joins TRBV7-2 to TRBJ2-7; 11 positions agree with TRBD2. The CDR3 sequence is CASSPFALAGGGTYEQYF. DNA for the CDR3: TGTGCCAGCAGCCCATTCGCCCTAGCGGGGGGAGGCACCTACGAGCAGTACTTC.